What follows describes a single T cell receptor beta chain. What it binds is unknown. This record comes from a study of cytomegalovirus exposure and HLA in healthy donors. Separation from the roughly 680-subject first cohort characterized the roughly 130-subject validation cohort, to which the donors belonged. The study's findings and limits: The study designated 150 or so TCR beta chains cytomegalovirus-associated. Most TCR sequences were uncommon, yet certain public TCRs appeared in many donors. A few chains linked to CMV were shown in vitro to be specific for CMV antigens.

The assay was immunoSEQ multiplex PCR, and TCRdb's table has in-frame clones only and misses some. The data contain approximately 220,000 clones, around nine tenths of them seen just once; the ten biggest clones take up 1% to 1.2%. The sequencing sample was made of PBMCs. The sequence derives from a woman between 18 and 29 years old in good health and CMV-seronegative.

CDR3 in DNA: TGTGCCAGCAGGATAGACAGGACTCAAGAGACCCAGTACTTC. Translating gives CASRIDRTQETQYF. The chain combines TRBV2 with TRBJ2-5; D is perhaps TRBD1 (6 bases). Looked up from germline, CDR1 is SNHLY and CDR2 is FYNNEI. V was shortened by 6 bases and J by 2 bases, with 13 bases between the two germline ends. The CDR3 loop spans 14 amino acids.